This T cell receptor beta chain was sequenced in a study of siplizumab effects on memory and regulatory T cells. Findings and caveats of the study: Of the alloreactive clones, only a minor fraction mapped to unstimulated subsets. Among sequences traceable to unstimulated CD4+ memory cells, alloreactive ones were significantly reduced by siplizumab. Memory T cells appeared less diverse than naive cells, which seemed to contribute substantially to alloresponse.

The CDR3 covers 15 residues. V gave up 5 bases and J gave up 1 base, with 15 bases separating them. Germline assignment: CDR1 LNHDA and CDR2 SQIVND (reference sequence). As concerns this clone: Its antigen is unknown.

Profiling relied on immunoSEQ multiplex PCR, and the TCRdb table lists in-frame clones only, not all of them. Counted here are 99,000 or so clones, 85% to 95% occurring once; the ten biggest clones make up 1% to 1.5%. This clonotype was obtained from a human donor in good health. This chain connects TRBV19 to TRBJ2-7, with D perhaps assigned TRBD1 or TRBD2 (6 bases each). What was sequenced was non-Treg CD4+ T cells sorted from blood. CDR3 in DNA: TGTGCCAGTAGTTCGGTCCGGGGGCCTTCCTACGAGCAGTACTTC. This sequence encodes CASSSVRGPSYEQYF.